The 28 T cell receptor beta chains presented below share a single source sample, sequenced in a study of T cell repertoires in cytomegalovirus infection. TCRdb reanalysed the reads using MiXCR and keeps one entry per CDR3 protein. The sample contains 200,000 to 300,000 distinct CDR3 sequences, around 15% of which appear only once. Sequencing was carried out using PBMCs. The receptors shown here come from a human donor in good health (CMV status not recorded). Some clones in this sample may be carry-over from other donors' samples.

This clonotype was seen many times. V is TRBV6-6 and J is TRBJ2-5, with 14 bases lining up with TRBD2. V lost 5 bases, J lost 5 bases, and 7 bases stayed unmatched. This CDR3 is built from 16 residues. Per germline, CDR1 MNHNY and CDR2 SVGAGI (reference sequence). For the CDR3, the DNA is TGTGCCAGCAGTCTGGGACTAGCGGGAGTGGGGGAGACCCAGTACTTC. Its protein is CASSLGLAGVGETQYF.

This clonotype has more than one count but fewer than ten. The gene calls are TRBV10-3 and TRBJ2-1; the D is unclear. V was pared by 2 bases and J by 5 bases, with 4 bases between. This CDR3 contains 12 residues. Per germline, CDR1 ENHRY and CDR2 SYGVKD. The CDR3 DNA is TGTGCCATCAGTGAGGATAACAATGAGCAGTTCTTC. It yields the protein CAISEDNNEQFF.

The chain is built from TRBV6-4 and TRBJ2-1, with D perhaps matching TRBD1 (8 bases). This CDR3 is built from 13 residues. The V end lost 2 bases, the J end lost 10 bases, and 12 bases lay between the germline ends. Germline CDR1 is MRHNA and CDR2 is SNTAGT. The CDR3 protein is CASSDLQGGEQFF. The CDR3 nucleotides read TGTGCCAGCAGTGACCTACAGGGGGGGGAGCAGTTCTTC.

This clonotype occurred a few times. The chain is built from TRBV28 and TRBJ2-7; D is perhaps TRBD2 (5 bases). The germline V gene has CDR1 MDHEN and CDR2 SYDVKM. Trimming cost V 7 bases and J 0 bases, with 10 bases left between them. CDR3 size: 13 residues. CDR3 coding DNA: TGTGCCAGCAATGGACTTGGCTCCTACGAGCAGTACTTC. Translated, it gives CASNGLGSYEQYF.

This clonotype was seen a handful of times. The chain links TRBV20-1 to TRBJ2-2; 12 positions agree with TRBD1. This CDR3 spans 14 amino acids. With V trimmed by 5 bases and J by 5 bases, 3 bases remained unmatched. Germline CDR1 is DFQATT and CDR2 is SNEGSKA (reference sequence). The CDR3 DNA follows: TGCAGTGCTCGGGACAGGGGGCTTACCGGGGAGCTGTTTTTT. It is translated as CSARDRGLTGELFF.

This clonotype was seen repeatedly, ten times or more. This rearrangement joins TRBV7-2 to TRBJ2-1; D not resolved. Per the germline V gene, CDR1 is SGHTA and CDR2 is FQGNSA. Trimming shortened V by 3 bases and J by 10 bases, and 13 bases separated the two germline ends. The CDR3 sequence is 13 residues long. This CDR3 is CASSFVTVREQFF. The CDR3 bases are TGTGCCAGCAGCTTTGTGACGGTGAGGGAGCAGTTCTTC. Full variable domain (remainder filled in from reference TRBV7-2 and TRBJ2-1): GAGVSQSPSNKVTEKGKDVELRCDPISGHTALYWYRQSLGQGLEFLIYFQGNSAPDKSGLPSDRFSAERTGGSVSTLTIQRTQQEDSAVYLCASSFVTVREQFFGPGTRLTVL.

This clonotype was seen repeatedly, ten times or more. The V gene is TRBV10-3, the J gene TRBJ2-7, with D perhaps matching TRBD2 (7 bases). The germline V gene has CDR1 ENHRY and CDR2 SYGVKD. The CDR3 is 17 amino acids. The ends were cut back, 3 bases at V and 1 base at J, with 19 bases in the middle. The chain's CDR3 is CAISEKPRGQGSYEQYF. The CDR3 DNA reads TGTGCCATCAGTGAAAAGCCGCGGGGGCAGGGATCCTACGAGCAGTACTTC.

This clonotype was recorded at least ten times. This chain links TRBV6-6 with TRBJ2-1, with TRBD2 identical over 8 bases. V dropped 5 bases and J dropped 7; count of bases not matched to a gene: 7. The CDR3 runs to 14 residues. Germline CDR1 MNHNY, CDR2 SVGAGI (reference sequence). Here the CDR3 DNA reads TGTGCCAGCAGTCCCGGGACTAGTTGGAATGAGCAGTTCTTC. Translating it yields CASSPGTSWNEQFF.

This clonotype appeared many times. The V and J genes are TRBV7-8 and TRBJ1-5; the D gene is possibly TRBD1 (5 bases). V was cut by 3 bases and J by 3 bases, with 12 bases left in between. This CDR3 is 15 amino acids long. Germline assignment: CDR1 SGHVS and CDR2 FQNEAQ. The CDR3 DNA reads TGTGCCAGCAGCTTTTCAGAGGGGCTCAATCAGCCCCAGCATTTT. This translates into CASSFSEGLNQPQHF.

The chain joins TRBV11-2 to TRBJ2-3; D not certain. V was clipped by 4 bases and J by 9 bases, with 14 bases between them. Germline lookup yields CDR1 SGHAT and CDR2 FQNNGV. CDR3 length: 13 amino acids. The CDR3 nucleotides are TGTGCCAGCAGCTCGAATCTAGGGAAGACGCAGTATTTT. It yields the protein CASSSNLGKTQYF. The full variable domain, in which reference TRBV11-2 and TRBJ2-3 provide the parts outside the CDR3, is EAGVAQSPRYKIIEKRQSVAFWCNPISGHATLYWYQQILGQGPKLLIQFQNNGVVDDSQLPKDRFSAERLKGVDSTLKIQPAKLEDSAVYLCASSSNLGKTQYFGPGTRLTVL.

This clonotype has more than one count but fewer than ten. The J gene is TRBJ1-5, the V gene TRBV28; no clear D. This CDR3 region has 17 residues. V lost 2 bases and J lost 2, with 16 bases in between. Germline V gene data show CDR1 as MDHEN and CDR2 as SYDVKM. CDR3 bases: TGTGCCAGCAGTTTACACCTGGGTGCCGTAGGCAATCAGCCCCAGCATTTT. It yields the protein CASSLHLGAVGNQPQHF.

This clonotype has just a few counts. The rearrangement links TRBV18 to TRBJ1-1; the D gene is possibly TRBD1 (5 bases). This CDR3 region has 13 residues. In germline, CDR1 is KGHSH, CDR2 LQKENI. Trimming cost V 5 bases and J 7 bases, with 14 bases left between them. CDR3 sequence reads: CASSEGRLNEAFF. The CDR3 region has the DNA TGTGCCAGCTCAGAGGGGCGGTTGAATGAAGCTTTCTTT.

This clonotype was detected many times. The rearrangement uses TRBV27 and TRBJ2-5; 12 positions match TRBD2. V was pared by 5 bases and J by 5 bases, with 21 bases of the junction left unmatched. This CDR3 is built from 20 residues. CDR1 is MNHEY, CDR2 SMNVEV, per germline (reference sequence). This CDR3 reads CASSPVGPPRTSGDAETQYF. In nucleotides, the CDR3 is TGTGCCAGCAGTCCCGTAGGCCCTCCTCGGACTAGCGGGGATGCGGAGACCCAGTACTTC.

This clonotype appeared many times. V usage is TRBV4-2 and J usage is TRBJ2-7, with TRBD2 matching over 8 bases. This CDR3 comprises 16 residues. Germline values: CDR1 LGHNA, CDR2 YNFKEQ. Trimming at V came to 0 bases and at J to 6 bases, leaving 10 bases not matched to a gene. In nucleotides, the CDR3 is TGTGCCAGCAGCCAAGAAGAAGGTAGCGGGATGTCCGAGCAGTACTTC. Its translation is CASSQEEGSGMSEQYF.

This clonotype was detected a few times. The chain joins TRBV18 to TRBJ1-5, with 7 positions matching TRBD1. The V and J ends lost 6 bases and 10 bases, in that order; junction bases with no gene match: 18. The CDR3 is 16 amino acids. Germline loops: CDR1 KGHSH, CDR2 LQKENI. The CDR3 reads CASSASGRQGGDPQHF. The CDR3 bases are TGTGCCAGCTCTGCGTCGGGCCGACAGGGAGGGGATCCCCAGCATTTT.

There are a few counts of this clonotype. The chain combines TRBV29-1 with TRBJ2-3; D gene unclear. The germline CDR1 and CDR2 sequences are SQVTM and ANQGSEA. Trimming took 4 bases from V and 5 from J, leaving 10 bases between them. The CDR3 is 12 amino acids. For the CDR3, the DNA is TGCAGCGTTGGGAGAGGTGGAGATACGCAGTATTTT. Translated: CSVGRGGDTQYF.

The rearrangement links TRBV5-6 to TRBJ1-5, with 7 bases fitting TRBD1. The ends lost 4 bases at V and 0 bases at J; junction bases unmatched: 13. CDR3 length: 18 residues. Per the germline V gene, CDR1 is SGHDT and CDR2 is YYEEEE. The CDR3 is CASSSLSRDRHSNQPQHF. The CDR3 DNA reads as TGTGCCAGCAGCAGTCTCTCTCGGGACAGACATAGCAATCAGCCCCAGCATTTT.

Only one count was recorded for this clonotype. The V and J genes are TRBV15 and TRBJ2-7, with D perhaps matching TRBD1 or TRBD2 (6 bases each). Germline V gene lookup returns CDR1 LNHNV and CDR2 YYDKDF (reference sequence). V lost 0 bases and J 5 bases, leaving 14 bases between the germline ends. This CDR3 is 15 amino acids long. CDR3 nucleotide sequence: TGTGCCACCAGCAGAGATGGGGGGCTGGCCGACGAGCAGTACTTC. Its protein product is CATSRDGGLADEQYF.

A few counts support this clonotype. This chain uses TRBV2 with TRBJ1-2; unclear D gene. Germline values: CDR1 SNHLY, CDR2 FYNNEI. The CDR3 length is 13 residues. The V end lost 3 bases, the J end lost 4 bases, and 9 bases lay between the germline ends. CDR3 in amino acids: CASSDAPVYGYTF. CDR3 DNA sequence: TGTGCCAGCAGTGATGCCCCCGTCTATGGCTACACCTTC.

The V and J genes are TRBV6-1 and TRBJ1-5; D gene unclear. The CDR3 sequence is 14 residues long. Between the trimmed V and J ends, which lost 0 bases and 6 bases, there was a span of 9 bases. CDR1 is MNHNS and CDR2 is SASEGT in the germline V gene. The CDR3 DNA is TGTGCCAGCAGTGAAGCTGGGATGTCTCAGCCCCAGCATTTT. As protein: CASSEAGMSQPQHF.

CDR3 residues: CASSQDLGETAYEQYF. CDR3 bases: TGCGCCAGCAGCCAAGATTTGGGGGAAACGGCCTACGAGCAGTACTTC. The rearrangement joins TRBV4-3 to TRBJ2-7; D is possibly TRBD1 or TRBD2 (5 bases each). Germline values: CDR1 LGHNA, CDR2 YSLEER. The CDR3 loop spans 16 amino acids. With 0 bases removed from V and 2 bases from J, the gap between germline ends came to 14 bases.

The chain couples TRBV6-2 or TRBV6-3 to TRBJ2-4; D is tentatively TRBD1 or TRBD2 (5 bases each). Germline-derived CDR1 and CDR2 are MNHEY and SVGEGT. This CDR3 comprises 14 residues. Trimming took off 9 bases at V and 9 bases at J, with 21 bases between the two ends. The CDR3 DNA reads TGTGCCAGTATCGGGGCCAGCCCAGGGAGCATTCAGTACTTC. Protein product: CASIGASPGSIQYF.

The rearrangement links TRBV6-1 to TRBJ1-1; D gene ambiguous. V gave up 2 bases and J gave up 0 bases, with 1 base separating them. Looked up from germline, CDR1 is MNHNS and CDR2 is SASEGT. The CDR3 is 12 residues long. CDR3 DNA: TGTGCCAGCAGTGAATTGAACACTGAAGCTTTCTTT. Translating gives CASSELNTEAFF.

Only a few counts were recorded for this clonotype. This rearrangement joins TRBV5-4 to TRBJ1-1; possibly TRBD1 for D (6 bases). CDR3 length equals 13 residues. V lost 1 base, J lost 7 bases, and 11 bases lay in between. Germline V lookup: CDR1 SGHNT, CDR2 YYREEE (reference sequence). This chain's CDR3 is CASSLWGADEAFF. CDR3 nucleotide sequence: TGTGCCAGCAGCTTGTGGGGGGCAGATGAAGCTTTCTTT.

The sample holds many counts of this clonotype. This sequence joins TRBV19 and TRBJ2-3; D possibly corresponds to TRBD2 (6 bases). V was trimmed by 3 bases and J by 0 bases, leaving 10 bases between them. The germline V gene has CDR1 LNHDA and CDR2 SQIVND (reference sequence). This CDR3 is 15 amino acids long. CDR3 region: CASSMAGTSTDTQYF. For the CDR3, the DNA is TGTGCCAGTAGTATGGCCGGGACTAGCACAGATACGCAGTATTTT.

A few counts support this clonotype. The V and J genes are TRBV14 and TRBJ2-7; D perhaps matches TRBD2 (6 bases). CDR1 is SGHDN and CDR2 is FVKESK in the germline V gene. The CDR3 length is 16 residues. V lost 4 bases to trimming and J lost 2 bases, with 18 bases between them. CDR3 nucleotides: TGTGCCAGCAGCCCCCCGGGACTGATTCCGACCTACGAGCAGTACTTC. This sequence encodes CASSPPGLIPTYEQYF.

This clonotype was observed many times. This chain's CDR3 is CASSTLAGPTDTQYF. The CDR3 region has the DNA TGTGCCAGCAGCACACTAGCGGGACCCACAGATACGCAGTATTTT. The chain recombines TRBV7-3 with TRBJ2-3; 10 bases fit TRBD2. The V gene end was trimmed by 5 bases and the J gene end by 2 bases; junction bases not matched to a gene: 4. The length of the CDR3 is 15 residues. Germline CDR1 and CDR2: SGHTA and FQGTGA.

The rearrangement uses TRBV7-8 and TRBJ2-3; a possible D gene is TRBD2 (7 bases). Germline assignment: CDR1 SGHVS and CDR2 FQNEAQ. This CDR3 comprises 14 residues. The V end lost 5 bases, the J end lost 5 bases, and 14 bases lay between the germline ends. The CDR3 DNA follows: TGTGCCAGCAGCGAACGGGGGGCGGAAGATACGCAGTATTTT. Its protein is CASSERGAEDTQYF.